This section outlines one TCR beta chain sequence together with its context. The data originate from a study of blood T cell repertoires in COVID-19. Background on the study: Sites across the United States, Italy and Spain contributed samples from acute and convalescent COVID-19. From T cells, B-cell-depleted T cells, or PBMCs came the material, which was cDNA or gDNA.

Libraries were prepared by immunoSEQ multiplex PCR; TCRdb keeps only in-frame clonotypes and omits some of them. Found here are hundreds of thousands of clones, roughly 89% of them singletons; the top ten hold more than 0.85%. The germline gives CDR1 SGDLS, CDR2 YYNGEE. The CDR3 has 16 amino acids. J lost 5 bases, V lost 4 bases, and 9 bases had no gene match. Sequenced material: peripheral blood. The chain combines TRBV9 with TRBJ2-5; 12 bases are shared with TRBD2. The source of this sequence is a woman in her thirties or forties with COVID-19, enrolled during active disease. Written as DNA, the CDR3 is TGTGCCAGCAGCCCCCGACTAGCGGGGGCGGGTGAGACCCAGTACTTC. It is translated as CASSPRLAGAGETQYF.